Here is one TCR beta chain with its context. Its antigen is still unknown. The junction shows a germline mismatch at one end, possibly a read error. This sample is drawn from a study of tumor-infiltrating lymphocytes in primary liver carcinoma. At the level of the study: Tumors were stage T1-T3 N0M0, about 4 to 11 cm across. Yields of productive TCRbeta reads ranged from roughly 3.5 to 8 million per sample and were similar across tissue types. Findings and limits, study-wide: Tumors had a top-250-clone fraction that was significantly higher than blood (p = 0.039). Tumor region pairs showed greater overlap than either tumor-adjacent or tumor-blood pairs did.

Production of TCR beta cDNA used 500 ng total RNA together with a constant-region primer. Sequencing libraries for TCR beta derived from three nested multiplex PCR rounds that used slightly modified ARM-PCR. Researchers ran the first two PCR rounds for roughly 11 cycles each with TRBV1-TRBV30 forward primers and a C-beta reverse primer. Each CDR3 protein gets one entry after TCRdb re-called the multiplex PCR reads with MiXCR. The table records 300,000 to 350,000 distinct CDR3 sequences, about three fifths of them present only once. The CDR3 consists of 15 residues. The V gene's germline CDR1 is PRHDT and CDR2 FYEKMQ (reference sequence). Germline DNA was also extracted, and blood RNA derived from unsorted whole blood.

This sequence joins TRBV13 and TRBJ2-2; 12 bases fit TRBD2. Sequenced input: peripheral blood. The clonotype originates from a woman aged 25-40 years with primary liver carcinoma and hepatitis B virus infection. CDR3 bases: TGTGCCAGCAGCTTTCTAGCGGGAGGGCCCGGGGAGCTGCTTTTT. Protein sequence: CASSFLAGGPGELLF.